Each of the 21 T cell receptor beta chains below was sequenced from the same sample in a study of blood T cell repertoires in COVID-19. Data came from immunoSEQ multiplex PCR; TCRdb stores just in-frame clones and leaves some out. This repertoire shows fewer than 300,000 clones, about nine tenths found once; its top ten account for around 1.1%. The sequencing input was PBMCs or T cells enriched from blood (not recorded which). The source of these receptors is a woman aged 25 to 39 who had recovered from COVID-19.

The chain is built from TRBV30 and TRBJ1-1; TRBD1 might be the D (6 bases). Germline V gives CDR1 GTSNPN, CDR2 SVGIG (reference sequence). This CDR3 is 13 amino acids long. Trimming pared 2 bases from V and 6 bases from J, leaving 13 bases between. The CDR3 is CAWSLRGLAEAFF. The CDR3 DNA follows: TGTGCCTGGAGTCTCAGGGGCCTCGCTGAAGCTTTCTTT.

The rearrangement links TRBV6-5 to TRBJ2-5; 12 positions agree with TRBD1. V lost 2 bases and J lost 5; bases outside the gene matches: 6. The CDR3 consists of 16 residues. Germline V gene lookup returns CDR1 MNHEY and CDR2 SVGAGI. In nucleotides, the CDR3 is TGTGCCAGCAGTTACCAGGGGACAGGGGGCCGGGAGACCCAGTACTTC. This codes for CASSYQGTGGRETQYF.

V usage is TRBV9 and J usage is TRBJ1-4; D ambiguous. The CDR3 extends over 15 amino acids. V lost 2 bases and J lost 1, with 9 bases in between. CDR1 is SGDLS and CDR2 is YYNGEE in the germline V gene. CDR3 nucleotides: TGTGCCAGCAGCGTTGGGCTGGGAACTAATGAAAAACTGTTTTTT. Its translation: CASSVGLGTNEKLFF.

In regard to this clone: One end of the junction does not line up with germline, which may come from a read error. This CDR3 is CASSAPGLSRNEQFF. In DNA form, the CDR3 reads TGTGCCAGCAGCGCCCCGGGACTGAGTCGGAATGAACAGTTCTTC. The V gene is TRBV9, the J gene TRBJ2-1, with D tentatively TRBD2 (6 bases). Germline V lookup: CDR1 SGDLS, CDR2 YYNGEE. The CDR3 is made up of 15 amino acids.

The chain's CDR3 is CASSQVGAGVSTGELFF. The CDR3 DNA follows: TGTGCCAGCAGCCAAGTCGGGGCAGGGGTCAGCACCGGGGAGCTGTTTTTT. J is TRBJ2-2 and V is TRBV4-2, with D possibly TRBD1 on 6 matching bases. The CDR3 extends over 17 amino acids. V was shortened by 1 base and J by 4 bases, with 16 bases between the two germline ends. Germline-derived CDR1 and CDR2 are LGHNA and YNFKEQ.

The rearrangement links TRBV7-2 to TRBJ2-1; TRBD2 aligns across 14 bases. The CDR3 sequence is 17 residues long. Trimming cost V 4 bases and J 7 bases; bases outside gene matches: 9. Germline lookup yields CDR1 SGHTA and CDR2 FQGNSA. As DNA, the CDR3 is TGTGCCAGCAGCTCCCCAGGGACTAGCGGGAGTAGGAATGAGCAGTTCTTC. Protein: CASSSPGTSGSRNEQFF.

This rearrangement joins TRBV14 to TRBJ2-7; 9 nucleotides align to TRBD1. The CDR3 runs to 14 residues. Germline V lookup: CDR1 SGHDN, CDR2 FVKESK. V lost 4 bases, J lost 2 bases, and 3 bases stayed unmatched. The CDR3 nucleotides are TGTGCCAGCAGCCCTGGGGACAGGGCCTACGAGCAGTACTTC. Encoded protein: CASSPGDRAYEQYF.

A single count supports this clone. The rearrangement joins TRBV6-1 to TRBJ1-1; 10 positions match TRBD1. The CDR3 is 17 residues long. The V gene end was trimmed by 2 bases and the J gene end by 4 bases; junction bases not matched to a gene: 10. Per germline, CDR1 MNHNS and CDR2 SASEGT. CDR3: CASSERGTGVSGTEAFF. CDR3 DNA sequence: TGTGCCAGCAGTGAACGTGGGACAGGGGTATCGGGCACTGAAGCTTTCTTT.

This clone was seen many times. The sample has other DNA sequences that encode this CDR3 too. This sequence joins TRBV5-1 and TRBJ2-7; D might be TRBD1 (6 bases). Trimming took 4 bases from V and 2 from J, leaving 13 bases between them. The CDR3 consists of 14 residues. The germline CDR1 and CDR2 sequences are SGHRS and YFSETQ. The CDR3 here is CASSPSDRAYEQYF. For the CDR3, the DNA is TGCGCCAGCAGCCCGTCGGACAGAGCCTACGAGCAGTACTTC.

V usage is TRBV9 and J usage is TRBJ2-5, with 8 bases fitting TRBD2. Germline loops: CDR1 SGDLS, CDR2 YYNGEE. The length of the CDR3 is 16 residues. Germline trimming cut 0 bases from V and 1 base from J; bases unmatched to any gene: 5. The chain's CDR3 is CASSVDAGGIQETQYF. DNA of the CDR3: TGTGCCAGCAGCGTAGATGCGGGAGGCATCCAAGAGACCCAGTACTTC.

The V and J genes are TRBV28 and TRBJ1-1; 7 bases map to TRBD1. Germline-derived CDR1 and CDR2 are MDHEN and SYDVKM. J was trimmed by 5 bases and V by 6 bases; bases with no gene match: 9. This CDR3 comprises 14 residues. In DNA, the CDR3 is TGTGCCAGCAGGACACAGGGGCAATGGACTGAAGCTTTCTTT. Its protein product is CASRTQGQWTEAFF.

A single count supports this clone. The chain recombines TRBV5-4 with TRBJ2-2, with D uncertain. CDR1 SGHNT and CDR2 YYREEE come from the germline V gene (reference sequence). This CDR3 has 13 residues. Trimming took off 3 bases at V and 7 bases at J, with 10 bases between the two ends. CDR3 nucleotide sequence: TGTGCCAGCAGCTCTAGTTGGCACGGGGAGCTGTTTTTT. Encoded protein: CASSSSWHGELFF.

The chain uses TRBV4-2 and TRBJ1-3; TRBD1 agrees at 8 bases. Losses at the gene ends were 4 bases for V and 2 bases for J; bases not matched to a gene: 4. The CDR3 length is 15 residues. Germline CDR1 reads LGHNA; CDR2 reads YNFKEQ. CDR3 in amino acids: CASSLEQGAGNTIYF. CDR3 bases: TGTGCCAGCAGCCTGGAACAGGGGGCTGGAAACACCATATATTTT.

The CDR3 DNA follows: TGTGCCACTACAGACAGGGGCTTAAACAATGAGCAGTTCTTC. Translation: CATTDRGLNNEQFF. The gene calls are TRBV6-5 and TRBJ2-1, with 8 bases that match TRBD1. This CDR3 comprises 14 residues. CDR1 is MNHEY, CDR2 SVGAGI, per germline. The V segment lost 10 bases and the J segment 5 bases; nucleotides outside the gene matches: 10.

This chain connects TRBV21-1 to TRBJ2-1; the DNA was not compared with TRBD2, the D call given in the table. TRBV21-1 is recorded as a pseudogene. This CDR3 comprises 17 residues. The CDR3 loop reads CASTRLAGGLSYNEQFF. The DNA of the CDR3 is TGTGCCAGCACCAGACTAGCGGGAGGATTGTCCTACAATGAGCAGTTCTTC.

V and J are TRBV11-2 and TRBJ2-7; 7 bases align to TRBD1. V was clipped by 5 bases and J by 5 bases; unmatched bases: 12. Germline values: CDR1 SGHAT, CDR2 FQNNGV. The CDR3 has 15 residues. As DNA, the CDR3 is TGTGCCAGCAGCCGCGACAGGGATCTCCGGGACGAGCAGTACTTC. As protein: CASSRDRDLRDEQYF.

The rearrangement joins TRBV9 to TRBJ1-5, with TRBD1 as a possible D gene (6 bases). From germline, CDR1 is SGDLS and CDR2 YYNGEE. The CDR3 contains 15 residues. Trimming removed 4 bases at V and 0 bases at J, with 11 bases between. In DNA, the CDR3 is TGTGCCAGCAGCAGGGACACCTATAGCAATCAGCCCCAGCATTTT. Protein sequence: CASSRDTYSNQPQHF. Full variable domain (outside the CDR3, taken from reference TRBV9 and TRBJ1-5): DSGVTQTPKHLITATGQRVTLRCSPRSGDLSVYWYQQSLDQGLQFLIQYYNGEERAKGNILERFSAQQFPDLHSELNLSSLELGDSALYFCASSRDTYSNQPQHFGDGTRLSIL.

V usage is TRBV19 and J usage is TRBJ2-2; maybe TRBD1 (6 bases). The CDR3 runs to 18 residues. CDR1 is LNHDA, CDR2 SQIVND, per germline (reference sequence). The V gene lost 3 bases and the J gene lost 5 bases, with 22 bases spanning the gap. Here the CDR3 DNA reads TGTGCCAGTAGTATTTGGTGGGACAACGTGGGATCTACCGGGGAGCTGTTTTTT. Translating it yields CASSIWWDNVGSTGELFF. The variable domain in full, with the rest retrieved from reference TRBV19 and TRBJ2-2, is DGGITQSPKYLFRKEGQNVTLSCEQNLNHDAMYWYRQDPGQGLRLIYYSQIVNDFQKGDIAEGYSVSREKKESFPLTVTSAQKNPTAFYLCASSIWWDNVGSTGELFFGEGSRLTVL.

V gene TRBV19 combines with J gene TRBJ1-5, with TRBD1 matching 11 bases. Germline loops: CDR1 LNHDA, CDR2 SQIVND (reference sequence). The CDR3 has 16 residues. V was pared by 5 bases and J by 6 bases, with 9 bases of the junction left unmatched. CDR3 nucleotide sequence: TGTGCCAGTAGTCCTGCGGACAGGGGGCGGGCTCAGCCCCAGCATTTT. This encodes CASSPADRGRAQPQHF.

This chain connects TRBV28 to TRBJ1-2; possible D gene TRBD1, 5 bases. Trimming stripped 3 bases from V and 9 bases from J, with 20 bases between. From germline, CDR1 is MDHEN and CDR2 SYDVKM. CDR3 length equals 15 residues. CDR3: CASSLAGPQGRSYTF. DNA for the CDR3: TGTGCCAGCAGTTTGGCCGGTCCCCAGGGTAGGAGCTACACCTTC.

The J gene is TRBJ1-2, the V gene TRBV29-1; D is unclear. V shed 4 bases and J shed 7 bases, with 13 bases lying between them. CDR3 size: 12 residues. Germline lookup yields CDR1 SQVTM and CDR2 ANQGSEA. CDR3 residues: CSVVSRLGGYTF. For the CDR3, the DNA is TGCAGCGTTGTATCCCGTCTAGGTGGCTACACCTTC.